The clone carrying this T cell receptor (beta chain) was found once. The data originate from a study of shared clonotypes between healthy human individuals. The protocol was immunoSEQ multiplex PCR, while the TCRdb copy is restricted to in-frame clones and leaves out a portion. Of millions of clones in the sample, over 85% were seen once. The J segment lost 5 bases and the V segment lost 6 bases, leaving 4 bases of the junction unmatched. Germline V lookup: CDR1 MNHNY, CDR2 SVGAGI (reference sequence). The CDR3 runs to 13 residues. The source of this sequence is a man between 18 and 29 years old in good health. The V gene is TRBV6-6, the J gene TRBJ1-5; 7 nucleotides match TRBD1. Sequencing was performed on naive CD4+ T cells sorted from blood. Specified subset: CD45RA+ positively selected. CDR3 coding DNA: TGTGCCAGCAGCAGGGACAGTTATCAGCCCCAGCATTTT. It specifies CASSRDSYQPQHF.